This record concerns one T cell receptor (beta chain) sequence. The source of the sample is a study of chemoradiotherapy in HPV16-positive cancers. The method was immunoSEQ multiplex PCR; TCRdb's version includes in-frame clones alone and lacks a portion of them. The repertoire holds 25,000 to 30,000 clones, with about four fifths as singletons. Samples were taken several times over chemoradiotherapy. CDR1 is MGHRA and CDR2 is YSYEKL in the germline V gene. The junction had 11 bases not matched to a gene; V was cut back by 5 bases and J by 3 bases. The CDR3 spans 16 residues. The source was blood, collected from a patient who underwent chemoradiotherapy. V is TRBV4-1 and J is TRBJ2-3; 7 positions match TRBD2. This clonotype originated in a human donor with HPV-associated anogenital cancer. CDR3 nucleotides: TGCGCCAGCAGCATGGGGAAAGGACTAGTAACAGATACGCAGTATTTT. Translating it yields CASSMGKGLVTDTQYF.